Listed here are 10 T cell receptor beta chains from one sample, sequenced in a study of blood T cell repertoires in COVID-19. Clones were read by immunoSEQ multiplex PCR, and TCRdb kept only the in-frame ones, dropping some. In the table there are a few hundred thousand clones, 90% of which are singletons. Sequenced: PBMCs or T cells enriched from blood (not recorded which). These TCRs come from a man between 18 and 29 years old who had recovered from COVID-19.

The rearrangement joins TRBV6-6 to TRBJ1-1, with 7 nucleotides matching TRBD1. The CDR3 loop spans 15 amino acids. From germline, CDR1 is MNHNY and CDR2 SVGAGI (reference sequence). V gave up 6 bases and J gave up 1 base; unmatched junction bases: 8. The CDR3 is CASSLYGTENTEAFF. The CDR3 coding sequence is TGTGCCAGCAGCCTCTACGGGACAGAGAACACTGAAGCTTTCTTT.

The V gene is TRBV29-1, the J gene TRBJ2-1, with D maybe TRBD1 (5 bases). The V gene lost 0 bases and the J gene lost 3 bases, with 15 bases spanning the gap. The CDR3 is 16 residues long. From germline, CDR1 is SQVTM and CDR2 ANQGSEA. The CDR3 coding sequence is TGCAGCGTTGAAGATTTGGACACACGCCTCTACAATGAGCAGTTCTTC. This translates into CSVEDLDTRLYNEQFF.

Here the CDR3 reads CASSFGSSRAAHEQFF. The CDR3 coding sequence is TGTGCCAGCAGCTTTGGTAGCTCCCGAGCAGCGCATGAGCAGTTCTTC. The V gene is TRBV11-3, the J gene TRBJ2-1; no reliable D call. CDR1 and CDR2 from the germline V gene are SGHNT and YENEEA. The germline V and J ends were trimmed by 3 bases and 8 bases, with 20 bases remaining between them. This CDR3 contains 16 residues.

The rearrangement uses TRBV29-1 and TRBJ1-2; no reliable D call. This CDR3 contains 16 residues. The germline V gene encodes CDR1 SQVTM and CDR2 ANQGSEA. Trimming shortened V by 1 base and J by 0 bases, and 15 bases separated the two germline ends. CDR3: CSVEVRLSVANYGYTF. CDR3 DNA: TGCAGCGTTGAAGTTCGTCTAAGTGTAGCTAACTATGGCTACACCTTC.

The J gene is TRBJ1-1, the V gene TRBV13; a possible D gene is TRBD1 (6 bases). Trimming took 0 bases from V and 4 from J, leaving 15 bases between them. CDR1 PRHDT and CDR2 FYEKMQ come from the germline V gene (reference sequence). The CDR3 loop spans 16 amino acids. In DNA form, the CDR3 reads TGTGCCAGCAGCTTAGGACAGGGTCGACCAGTCACTGAAGCTTTCTTT. Residues: CASSLGQGRPVTEAFF.

V gene TRBV19 combines with J gene TRBJ1-1, with D possibly TRBD1 on 5 matching bases. Per the germline V gene, CDR1 is LNHDA and CDR2 is SQIVND (reference sequence). The CDR3 is made up of 17 amino acids. The V end was cut by 4 bases, the J end by 1 base, with 19 bases between. Here the CDR3 reads CASSRRWGATPNTEAFF. The CDR3, as DNA: TGTGCCAGTAGTAGGAGATGGGGCGCGACACCGAACACTGAAGCTTTCTTT.

V gene TRBV15 combines with J gene TRBJ2-2; D might be TRBD2 (7 bases). This CDR3 is 15 amino acids long. The V gene's germline CDR1 is LNHNV and CDR2 YYDKDF (reference sequence). The V end lost 4 bases, the J end lost 2 bases, and 11 bases lay between the germline ends. The CDR3 DNA follows: TGTGCCACCAGCAAGGGGGGGGTTAACACCGGGGAGCTGTTTTTT. Its translation: CATSKGGVNTGELFF. Looking up the rest from reference TRBV15 and TRBJ2-2 gives the full variable domain: DAMVIQNPRYQVTQFGKPVTLSCSQTLNHNVMYWYQQKSSQAPKLLFHYYDKDFNNEADTPDNFQSRRPNTSFCFLDIRSPGLGDTAMYLCATSKGGVNTGELFFGEGSRLTVL.

V and J are TRBV9 and TRBJ2-3; 13 bases agree with TRBD2. This CDR3 has 16 residues. From germline, CDR1 is SGDLS and CDR2 YYNGEE. The trim removed 3 bases at V and 4 bases at J, leaving 5 bases unmatched. The CDR3 coding sequence is TGTGCCAGCAGCGGTTCCGGGACTAGCGGGGCAGATACGCAGTATTTT. Translated: CASSGSGTSGADTQYF.

This chain uses TRBV6-5 with TRBJ1-1, with 7 bases matching TRBD1. J was trimmed by 1 base and V by 4 bases; bases with no gene match: 6. Per the germline V gene, CDR1 is MNHEY and CDR2 is SVGAGI. The CDR3 runs 15 residues. The CDR3 region has the DNA TGTGCCAGCAGTTCGCGACAGGGTAGGAACACTGAAGCTTTCTTT. Translated: CASSSRQGRNTEAFF.

The chain carries TRBV6-6 and TRBJ1-3; D ambiguous. Per germline, CDR1 MNHNY and CDR2 SVGAGI (reference sequence). This CDR3 contains 14 residues. The V gene lost 4 bases and the J gene lost 0 bases, with 7 bases spanning the gap. This CDR3 is CASSSPSSGNTIYF. CDR3 nucleotides: TGTGCCAGCAGTTCTCCGAGCTCTGGAAACACCATATATTTT.